The 12 T cell receptor beta chains below were found in one sample sequenced in a study of HIV-infected patients and healthy controls. Alpha and beta constant-region primers primed reverse transcription of around 540 ng RNA. Alpha and beta chain libraries were made separately by chain-specific third strand synthesis with multiplexing indices. TCRdb re-analysed the 5' RACE reads in MiXCR, keeping a single row per CDR3 protein. The data show roughly 5,100 distinct CDR3 sequences, 5.5% seen once. Antiretroviral therapy had run roughly three months, about 14 weeks, before follow-up blood collection. All unsorted peripheral T cells were captured because whole blood was used without fractionation. Sequencing used blood, obtained during antiretroviral therapy. The receptors here all came from an adult with HIV infection.

Many counts were recorded for this clonotype. The rearrangement links TRBV25-1 to TRBJ1-5, with TRBD1 as a possible D gene (5 bases). Between the trimmed V and J ends, which lost 8 bases and 4 bases, there was a span of 18 bases. The CDR3 is 15 residues long. Per the germline V gene, CDR1 is MGHDK and CDR2 is SYGVNS. The CDR3 DNA reads TGTGCCAGCGGAGACGGGAGCGGGGGGAATCAGCCCCAGCATTTT. Translating gives CASGDGSGGNQPQHF.

This clonotype was counted at least ten times. The chain employs TRBV6-5 and TRBJ1-5; TRBD1 might be the D (5 bases). The CDR3 spans 13 residues. V gave up 2 bases and J gave up 5 bases, with 7 bases separating them. The germline V gene encodes CDR1 MNHEY and CDR2 SVGAGI. This CDR3 is CASSYGAYQPQHF. Here the CDR3 DNA reads TGTGCCAGCAGTTACGGGGCCTATCAGCCCCAGCATTTT.

This clonotype is deemed medium-sized (0.01 to 0.1%). The rearrangement joins TRBV6-1 to TRBJ2-1; 14 positions match TRBD2. The germline V gene has CDR1 MNHNS and CDR2 SASEGT. This CDR3 has 16 amino acids. Trimming removed 8 bases from V and 7 bases from J; junction bases left unmatched: 10. The chain's CDR3 is CASEGLAGDLRNEQFF. The CDR3, as DNA: TGTGCCAGCGAGGGACTAGCGGGAGATTTGAGGAATGAGCAGTTCTTC.

This clonotype was seen a handful of times. The rearrangement uses TRBV6-1 and TRBJ2-3; 9 bases line up with TRBD2. Trimming cost V 6 bases and J 2 bases; bases outside gene matches: 9. CDR1 is MNHNS and CDR2 is SASEGT in the germline V gene. The CDR3 sequence is 16 residues long. CDR3 region: CASSQQTSGYTDTQYF. DNA of the CDR3: TGTGCCAGCAGCCAACAGACTAGCGGATACACAGATACGCAGTATTTT.

The chain recombines TRBV9 with TRBJ2-2; 10 bases match TRBD2. The V gene end was trimmed by 3 bases and the J gene end by 4 bases; junction bases not matched to a gene: 9. Germline assignment: CDR1 SGDLS and CDR2 YYNGEE. This CDR3 is 17 amino acids long. DNA of the CDR3: TGTGCCAGCAGCGCCCTAAAAGCTAGCGGGGGCACCGGGGAGCTGTTTTTT. It specifies CASSALKASGGTGELFF. The full variable domain, its missing parts supplied by reference TRBV9 and TRBJ2-2, is DSGVTQTPKHLITATGQRVTLRCSPRSGDLSVYWYQQSLDQGLQFLIQYYNGEERAKGNILERFSAQQFPDLHSELNLSSLELGDSALYFCASSALKASGGTGELFFGEGSRLTVL.

This clonotype is classed as medium-sized. This chain uses TRBV20-1 with TRBJ1-4; D is unresolved. Germline V gene lookup returns CDR1 DFQATT and CDR2 SNEGSKA (reference sequence). CDR3 size: 13 residues. CDR3 nucleotides: TGCAGCGATACCCGGGCTACCAATGAAAAACTGTTTTTT. Translated: CSDTRATNEKLFF.

The chain is built from TRBV10-3 and TRBJ2-3, with D perhaps matching TRBD2 (5 bases). Germline CDR1 is ENHRY and CDR2 is SYGVKD. CDR3 size: 16 residues. The V and J ends lost 0 bases and 1 base respectively, with 11 bases between them. The CDR3 sequence is CAISESEVGGTDTQYF. The DNA of the CDR3 is TGTGCCATCAGTGAGTCGGAGGTAGGTGGCACAGATACGCAGTATTTT.

By frequency in the sample, this clonotype is medium-sized. The chain is built from TRBV19 and TRBJ2-1, with 9 bases that match TRBD2. With 8 bases clipped from V and 8 bases from J, the junction kept 10 bases outside the gene matches. The CDR3 covers 14 residues. Per the germline V gene, CDR1 is LNHDA and CDR2 is SQIVND (reference sequence). The CDR3 nucleotides are TGTGCCAGTCGTCCCGGGACTAGCTGGGATGAGCAGTTCTTC. It codes for CASRPGTSWDEQFF.

This rearrangement joins TRBV20-1 to TRBJ2-1; D is possibly TRBD2 (6 bases). The CDR3 extends over 14 amino acids. V was clipped by 1 base and J by 10 bases, with 17 bases between them. CDR1 is DFQATT and CDR2 is SNEGSKA in the germline V gene (reference sequence). Written as DNA, the CDR3 is TGCAGTGCTAGAGGGGGGGTGAATTCAGCCGAGCAGTTCTTC. It codes for CSARGGVNSAEQFF.

This clonotype has at least ten counts. V is TRBV27 and J is TRBJ2-2, with a possible D match to TRBD1 (6 bases). Germline CDR1 and CDR2: MNHEY and SMNVEV (reference sequence). This CDR3 spans 14 amino acids. V shed 6 bases and J shed 1 base, with 9 bases lying between them. CDR3 loop: CASSQDRNTGELFF. The CDR3 DNA is TGTGCCAGCAGCCAGGACAGGAACACCGGGGAGCTGTTTTTT.

This clonotype has ten or more counts. The rearrangement joins TRBV4-2 to TRBJ2-3; 9 nucleotides agree with TRBD1. The V gene end was trimmed by 0 bases and the J gene end by 2 bases; junction bases not matched to a gene: 3. The CDR3 loop spans 16 amino acids. Germline lookup yields CDR1 LGHNA and CDR2 YNFKEQ. This chain's CDR3 is CASSQDGQGTTDTQYF. As DNA, the CDR3 is TGTGCCAGCAGCCAAGATGGACAGGGGACCACAGATACGCAGTATTTT.

By frequency in the sample, this clonotype is medium-sized (0.01 to 0.1%). The CDR3 protein is CASSLQGASGYGYTF. CDR3 DNA sequence: TGTGCCAGCAGCTTGCAGGGGGCATCTGGCTATGGCTACACCTTC. The gene calls are TRBV7-8 and TRBJ1-2; 8 bases map to TRBD1. The germline gives CDR1 SGHVS, CDR2 FQNEAQ. The CDR3 is 15 residues long. Germline trimming cut 3 bases from V and 4 bases from J; bases unmatched to any gene: 7.